The next 28 T cell receptor beta chains were all read from a single sample in a study of beta chain features in type 1 diabetes. TCRB transcripts that were expressed got sequenced, as all of the isolated RNA had been reverse transcribed. Some clones are missing from TCRdb's copy, which holds only in-frame ones; the method was immunoSEQ multiplex PCR. The table records about 240,000 clones, 25% to 30% of them present only once. Sequenced: central memory CD4+ T cells from blood. The receptors derive from a man aged 25 to 40 in good health.

This chain joins TRBV29-1 and TRBJ2-7, with D hard to call. The CDR3 is 12 residues long. V dropped 7 bases and J dropped 6 bases, with 16 bases sitting between them. Germline V gene data show CDR1 as SQVTM and CDR2 as ANQGSEA. CDR3 amino acids: CSAVAAPVEQYF. As DNA, the CDR3 is TGCAGCGCAGTCGCCGCGCCGGTCGAGCAGTACTTC.

The chain is built from TRBV9 and TRBJ2-1; perhaps TRBD2 as D (6 bases). Germline-derived CDR1 and CDR2 are SGDLS and YYNGEE. The V gene lost 3 bases and the J gene lost 3 bases, with 19 bases spanning the gap. The CDR3 totals 17 residues. This CDR3 is CASSERMGLSLYNEQFF. The CDR3, as DNA: TGTGCCAGCAGCGAGCGGATGGGACTGTCGCTCTACAATGAGCAGTTCTTC.

This clone was seen a handful of times. This chain joins TRBV5-1 and TRBJ2-7, with D possibly matching TRBD2 (6 bases). CDR3 length: 15 residues. CDR1 SGHRS and CDR2 YFSETQ come from the germline V gene. Trimming stripped 2 bases from V and 5 bases from J, with 17 bases between. CDR3 coding DNA: TGCGCCAGCAGCTTAGGATACGGGAGTAACGACGAGCAGTACTTC. It codes for CASSLGYGSNDEQYF.

In nucleotides, the CDR3 is TGTGCCTGGAGCCGGGACAGAGTAGAGACCCAGTACTTC. Encoded protein: CAWSRDRVETQYF. The chain carries TRBV30 and TRBJ2-5; the match to TRBD1 covers 7 bases. This CDR3 is built from 13 residues. Trimming at V came to 3 bases and at J to 4 bases, leaving 5 bases not matched to a gene. Germline-derived CDR1 and CDR2 are GTSNPN and SVGIG (reference sequence). The entire variable domain, with the rest obtained from reference TRBV30 and TRBJ2-5, is as follows: SQTIHQWPATLVQPVGSPLSLECTVEGTSNPNLYWYRQAAGRGLQLLFYSVGIGQISSEVPQNLSASRPQDRQFILSSKKLLLSDSGFYLCAWSRDRVETQYFGPGTRLLVL.

The genes are TRBV5-1 and TRBJ2-7; unclear D gene. V lost 1 base, J lost 0 bases, and 8 bases lay in between. The CDR3 has 14 amino acids. Germline V gene lookup returns CDR1 SGHRS and CDR2 YFSETQ. DNA for the CDR3: TGCGCCAGCAGCTTGCCAGGCAGCTCCTACGAGCAGTACTTC. Protein sequence: CASSLPGSSYEQYF.

The V gene is TRBV28, the J gene TRBJ2-4, with a weak D call TRBD2 (6 bases). Trimming shortened V by 1 base and J by 9 bases, and 7 bases separated the two germline ends. The CDR3 runs 12 residues. The germline gives CDR1 MDHEN, CDR2 SYDVKM. CDR3 nucleotides: TGTGCCAGCAGTTTATTGGGAGGCATTCAGTACTTC. The encoded protein is CASSLLGGIQYF.

In its sample, this clone was seen many times. The genes are TRBV9 and TRBJ2-5; D might be TRBD2 (5 bases). Between the trimmed V and J ends, which lost 0 bases and 5 bases, there was a span of 11 bases. Germline values: CDR1 SGDLS, CDR2 YYNGEE. The CDR3 extends over 14 amino acids. The CDR3 here is CASSVGETSETQYF. The CDR3 DNA sequence: TGTGCCAGCAGCGTAGGGGAGACGTCCGAGACCCAGTACTTC.

The table lists this clone with a few counts. The chain uses TRBV15 and TRBJ2-1, with 8 bases aligning to TRBD2. J was trimmed by 7 bases and V by 1 base; bases with no gene match: 9. The CDR3 is 16 amino acids. Germline V gene sequence: CDR1 LNHNV, CDR2 YYDKDF (reference sequence). The DNA for the CDR3 is TGTGCCACCAGCAGAGCCGAGCGGGAGAGGCGGAATGAGCAGTTCTTC. Protein: CATSRAERERRNEQFF.

This clone was found a few times. The chain recombines TRBV28 with TRBJ2-7, with D perhaps matching TRBD2 (6 bases). Trimming removed 6 bases at V and 5 bases at J, with 14 bases between. The CDR3 runs to 13 residues. Germline loops: CDR1 MDHEN, CDR2 SYDVKM. The CDR3 sequence is CASRGGRNHEQYF. The CDR3 DNA reads as TGTGCCAGCAGGGGAGGCAGGAACCACGAGCAGTACTTC.

This clone was seen at least ten times. Written as DNA, the CDR3 is TGTGCCAGCAGCGCCCCAGGACTAGTGGGCACCGGGGAGCTGTTTTTT. Its protein is CASSAPGLVGTGELFF. The chain couples TRBV5-4 to TRBJ2-2; 7 bases are shared with TRBD2. The germline V gene encodes CDR1 SGHNT and CDR2 YYREEE (reference sequence). CDR3 length equals 16 residues. The V and J ends lost 4 bases and 4 bases, in that order; junction bases with no gene match: 10.

The chain employs TRBV7-9 and TRBJ2-3, with 7 positions matching TRBD1. Germline V gene data show CDR1 as SEHNR and CDR2 as FQNEAQ (reference sequence). After removal of 2 bases from V and 3 bases from J, the junction contained 5 bases not matched to a gene. The CDR3 totals 15 residues. In DNA, the CDR3 is TGTGCCAGCAGCTTATCCGACAGGGTAACAGATACGCAGTATTTT. It is translated as CASSLSDRVTDTQYF.

The V and J genes are TRBV7-9 and TRBJ2-3; D is ambiguous. Germline CDR1 SEHNR, CDR2 FQNEAQ (reference sequence). Trimming took off 5 bases at V and 6 bases at J, with 15 bases between the two ends. The CDR3 runs 14 residues. CDR3 amino acids: CASSQESGSDTQYF. The CDR3 bases are TGTGCCAGCAGCCAAGAGTCAGGCTCGGATACGCAGTATTTT.

The J gene is TRBJ2-7, the V gene TRBV28; D uncertain. The CDR3 runs to 12 residues. Trimming took 5 bases from V and 3 from J, leaving 8 bases between them. Germline values: CDR1 MDHEN, CDR2 SYDVKM. The CDR3 DNA sequence: TGTGCCAGCAGTCCCGGCAGCTACGAGCAGTACTTC. This sequence encodes CASSPGSYEQYF.

This clone appeared a few times. V and J are TRBV27 and TRBJ2-5, with 7 bases fitting TRBD1. This CDR3 is 15 amino acids long. Trimming took 6 bases from V and 5 from J; bases not matched to a gene: 12. The germline gives CDR1 MNHEY, CDR2 SMNVEV (reference sequence). CDR3 coding DNA: TGTGCCAGCAGCCTAGACAGGGCTCGCTTGGAGACCCAGTACTTC. Translated: CASSLDRARLETQYF.

This clone was recorded many times. This sample also contains other DNA sequences that code for the same CDR3. V usage is TRBV18 and J usage is TRBJ1-2, with 7 bases identical to TRBD1. Germline CDR1 is KGHSH and CDR2 is LQKENI. This CDR3 region has 12 residues. Germline trimming cut 3 bases from V and 7 bases from J; bases unmatched to any gene: 2. The CDR3 nucleotides read TGTGCCAGCTCACCGCCAGGGGGTGGCTACACCTTC. Its translation: CASSPPGGGYTF. The full variable domain, with the rest looked up from reference TRBV18 and TRBJ1-2, is NAGVMQNPRHLVRRRGQEARLRCSPMKGHSHVYWYRQLPEEGLKFMVYLQKENIIDESGMPKERFSAEFPKEGPSILRIQQVVRGDSAAYFCASSPPGGGYTFGSGTRLTVV.

The chain has TRBV5-1 and TRBJ2-3, with D possibly matching TRBD2 (5 bases). V lost 2 bases and J 3 bases, leaving 13 bases between the germline ends. The CDR3 contains 15 residues. Germline V CDR1 and CDR2: SGHRS, YFSETQ. In nucleotides, the CDR3 is TGCGCCAGCAGCTTAGGGCGGGCATCAACAGATACGCAGTATTTT. The encoded protein is CASSLGRASTDTQYF.

In its sample, this clone was seen a few times. This sample includes further DNA sequences coding for the same CDR3. The genes are TRBV28 and TRBJ2-7; the D is unclear. The CDR3 extends over 11 amino acids. V lost 6 bases and J lost 3, with 6 bases in between. Germline CDR1 is MDHEN and CDR2 is SYDVKM. The CDR3 sequence is CASSSVYEQYF. The CDR3 bases are TGTGCCAGCAGCTCGGTCTACGAGCAGTACTTC.

This clone showed up just a few times. A read error may produce the germline difference seen at one junction end. The chain is built from TRBV2 and TRBJ2-7, with D uncertain. The germline CDR1 and CDR2 sequences are SNHLY and FYNNEI. The CDR3 totals 13 residues. The CDR3 loop is CASSEGPTYEQYF. As DNA, the CDR3 is TGTGCCAGCAGCGAAGGGCCGACCTACGAGCAGTACTTC.

This sequence joins TRBV20-1 and TRBJ2-1, with D unclear. V gave up 1 base and J gave up 9 bases, with 4 bases separating them. Germline-derived CDR1 and CDR2 are DFQATT and SNEGSKA (reference sequence). CDR3 length: 10 residues. This CDR3 reads CSARGAEQFF. In nucleotides, the CDR3 is TGCAGTGCTAGAGGAGCTGAGCAGTTCTTC.

The chain employs TRBV5-1 and TRBJ2-1; D gene ambiguous. The V gene lost 4 bases and the J gene lost 0 bases, with 14 bases spanning the gap. This CDR3 region has 16 residues. CDR1 is SGHRS and CDR2 is YFSETQ in the germline V gene. DNA for the CDR3: TGCGCCAGCAGCCCCCGGGCAGGTAGCTCCTACAATGAGCAGTTCTTC. Translated, it gives CASSPRAGSSYNEQFF.

The J gene is TRBJ1-6, the V gene TRBV30, with a possible D match to TRBD1 (6 bases). Germline CDR1 is GTSNPN and CDR2 is SVGIG (reference sequence). Trimming pared 1 base from V and 10 bases from J, leaving 11 bases between. CDR3 length equals 13 residues. The CDR3 loop is CAWSDRVESPLHF. CDR3 nucleotides: TGTGCCTGGAGTGACAGGGTGGAATCACCCCTCCACTTT.

The sample holds a few counts of this clone. The chain joins TRBV30 to TRBJ2-3, with unresolved D. The CDR3 covers 12 residues. The germline V and J ends were trimmed by 4 bases and 1 base, with 6 bases remaining between them. The germline V gene encodes CDR1 GTSNPN and CDR2 SVGIG (reference sequence). The CDR3 sequence is CAWNSGTDTQYF. The CDR3 DNA follows: TGTGCCTGGAACAGCGGCACAGATACGCAGTATTTT.

This rearrangement joins TRBV18 to TRBJ1-6; D is unresolved. Germline CDR1 and CDR2: KGHSH and LQKENI. Trimming took off 2 bases at V and 7 bases at J, with 6 bases between the two ends. The CDR3 extends over 13 amino acids. The CDR3 region has the DNA TGTGCCAGCTCACCAGAAGGGAATTCACCCCTCCACTTT. Translation gives CASSPEGNSPLHF.

This clone has a handful of counts. V gene TRBV11-2 combines with J gene TRBJ2-5, with D perhaps TRBD2 (5 bases). The CDR3 has 14 residues. The ends were cut back, 5 bases at V and 9 bases at J, with 19 bases in the middle. Germline-derived CDR1 and CDR2 are SGHAT and FQNNGV. The CDR3 protein is CASSNPEAVAAQYF. The CDR3 region has the DNA TGTGCCAGCAGCAATCCGGAGGCTGTTGCGGCCCAGTACTTC.

The chain carries TRBV28 and TRBJ2-7, with TRBD1 matching over 11 bases. Germline V CDR1 and CDR2: MDHEN, SYDVKM. The CDR3 covers 14 residues. Trimming removed 6 bases from V and 4 bases from J; junction bases left unmatched: 5. The CDR3 coding sequence is TGTGCCAGCAGGCGGGGACAGGGGGTGTACGAGCAGTACTTC. The encoded protein is CASRRGQGVYEQYF.

This chain uses TRBV4-2 with TRBJ2-7; 9 nucleotides line up with TRBD2. The V gene's germline CDR1 is LGHNA and CDR2 YNFKEQ. The length of the CDR3 is 15 residues. J was trimmed by 7 bases and V by 2 bases; bases with no gene match: 9. DNA of the CDR3: TGTGCCAGCAGCCAAAGTGCTAGCGGGGCAAGGGAGCAGTACTTC. Translated: CASSQSASGAREQYF.

This clone showed up just a few times. The chain joins TRBV20-1 to TRBJ1-1, with D hard to call. Trimming removed 3 bases at V and 8 bases at J, with 10 bases between. This CDR3 comprises 11 residues. Germline CDR1 reads DFQATT; CDR2 reads SNEGSKA (reference sequence). The CDR3 region is CSARVDWEAFF. The DNA for the CDR3 is TGCAGTGCTAGGGTAGACTGGGAAGCTTTCTTT.

J is TRBJ1-5 and V is TRBV12-5, with a possible D match to TRBD1 (6 bases). CDR3 size: 15 residues. The germline V and J ends were trimmed by 1 base and 3 bases, with 10 bases remaining between them. Germline V gene sequence: CDR1 LGHNT, CDR2 FRNRAP. Here the CDR3 reads CASGLEEGVNQPQHF. CDR3 in DNA: TGTGCTAGTGGTTTGGAAGAGGGGGTCAATCAGCCCCAGCATTTT.